This TCR beta chain appears in the sequencing data of a study of blood T cell repertoires in COVID-19. The length of the CDR3 is 19 residues. With V trimmed by 3 bases and J by 0 bases, 12 bases remained unmatched. Germline V lookup: CDR1 SGHNT, CDR2 YENEEA. Assay: immunoSEQ multiplex PCR; the TCRdb copy retains only in-frame clones and omits some. The table shows a few hundred thousand clones, with roughly 90% occurring only once. The rearrangement joins TRBV11-3 to TRBJ2-5; TRBD2 matches at 11 bases. The TCR comes from a woman aged 25 to 39 with COVID-19, enrolled during active disease. The specimen was peripheral blood. In DNA, the CDR3 is TGTGCCAGCAGCTTTGGCATGGGACTAGCGGAGCTGGACCAAGAGACCCAGTACTTC. It encodes CASSFGMGLAELDQETQYF.